This T cell receptor (beta chain) was captured in a study of T cell responses to AZD1222 COVID-19 vaccine (dated by TCRdb to the early 2020s). With respect to the entire study: TCR sequencing was performed for roughly 250 trial participants, of whom 200 to 220 were given two doses of AZD1222 and roughly 25 were given two doses of MenACWY control vaccine. Trial participants were enrolled by age into 18-55, 56-69 and 70-plus year subgroups, with around 150, 28 and 57 TCR-sequenced participants respectively. The paper as a whole reports these results and caveats: Because no samples from the day 14 peak response were available, repertoires could be characterized only after the peak T cell response. A significant rise in spike-specific TCR breadth and depth was observed after two AZD1222 doses relative to day 0 and relative to MenACWY recipients. In the small 56-69-year group, the increase in depth fell short of significance, most likely because of low power. CD4 TCRs associated with the vaccine covered the entire spike protein, and the dominant responses were in regions 160-218 and 743-854. Conclusions about previously exposed vaccinees were limited because only 5 or 6 AZD1222 recipients were SARS-CoV-2 seropositive at baseline. Epitopes outside the regions mutated in the B.1.351 and B.1.1.7 variants were reportedly recognized by nearly half of the unique spike-specific TCRs. Most participants were white British and females outnumbered males, and the authors suggested that clonal diversity may have been underestimated.

The sample's time point label, in plain terms: about 28 days (+/-7) after the second vaccine dose. AZD1222 recipients with second doses at about 4 weeks or about 12 weeks were pooled, because spike-specific TCR depth and breadth did not differ between schedules. Vaccinee samples were obtained from the UK trials COV001 and COV002, which included a single-blind randomized controlled phase 2/3 trial of AZD1222 (ChAdOx1 nCoV-19) in healthy adults. For TCRbeta chain sequencing, PBMC samples from trial participants were taken at day 0 and at day 28 after the second dose. This clone appeared a single time. It has no known antigen specificity. No base-level quality is on record; no much larger clone is a single base apart. The CDR3 spans 16 residues, from the cysteine through the phenylalanine. Only the CDR3 portion is preserved as DNA: 48 bases, with reading frame beginning at the first base. Trimming takes 0 bases from V and 7 bases from J, and the germline ends sit 15 bases apart. Per the germline V gene, SGHTA is the CDR1 and FQGNSA is the CDR2.

The CDR3 regions of human TCRbeta chains were analyzed by immunosequencing. In the paper's pipeline: TCRs in the repertoires were matched against a reference library of SARS-CoV-2-specific TCRs that had been generated with the MIRA antigen-specificity platform. Breadth meant the fraction of unique TCRs that were SARS-CoV-2-associated, whereas depth meant the fraction of total T cells that were SARS-CoV-2-associated. Using the MIRA data, every spike-specific TCR was mapped to the spike region that the TCR reacted to and assigned to either a CD4 or a CD8 class. Log10-transformed breadth and depth values were compared by one-way ANOVA with Sidak's multiple comparisons tests. As stored in TCRdb, this immuneACCESS dataset retains in-frame rearrangements with V and J assigned. A fraction of the clones does not appear; measured against another copy, unresolved V genes explain less than half of the discrepancy, and the remainder lacks a known reason. V and J calls and clone size are given by that table; D and trimming were obtained from the DNA. This sample is represented by more than 150,000 clones; around 86% of them were singletons. About a tenth of the sample is taken by the ten largest.

The sequences come from peripheral blood, collected 28 days after the second AZD1222 dose. This sequence was found in an adult who received the AZD1222 COVID-19 vaccine. This sequence uses TRBV7-2 and TRBJ2-2; a weak D assignment points to TRBD1 (6 bases agree). The DNA is as follows: TGTGCCAGCAGCTTAGCCCGACAGGTGGTGAGCGGGGAGCTGTTTTTT. The translation is CASSLARQVVSGELFF.